This T cell receptor beta chain was captured by sequencing in a study of OX40 agonist ivuxolimab in advanced cancers. The CDR3 runs to 14 residues. CDR1 is SGHNT, CDR2 YYREEE, per germline (reference sequence). V gave up 3 bases and J gave up 9 bases; unmatched junction bases: 8. Excluded were patients having autoimmune disease history or systemic immunosuppression. Repertoires were generated with immunoSEQ multiplex PCR, while TCRdb's copy carries only in-frame clones and drops some. Here the sample spans about 93,000 clones, 89% being singletons. V and J are TRBV5-4 and TRBJ2-7; TRBD1 aligns across 11 bases. This material consisted of CD4+ or CD8+ T cells sorted from blood, taken in a trial of the OX40 agonist ivuxolimab. The TCR originated in an adult with an advanced solid tumor such as melanoma, head and neck, liver or kidney cancer. DNA of the CDR3: TGTGCCAGCAGCTCCCGGGACAGGGGGTTCCCGCAGTACTTC. This gives the protein CASSSRDRGFPQYF. Variable domain in full (rest from reference TRBV5-4 and TRBJ2-7): ETGVTQSPTHLIKTRGQQVTLRCSSQSGHNTVSWYQQALGQGPQFIFQYYREEENGRGNFPPRFSGLQFPNYSSELNVNALELDDSALYLCASSSRDRGFPQYFGPGTRLTVT.